These T cell receptor beta chains were read from a single sample in a study of early T cells in non-severe SARS-CoV-2 infection. MiXCR was run by TCRdb on the 5' RACE reads, yielding one entry per CDR3 protein. The repertoire consists of 37,000 or so distinct CDR3 sequences, with 4.5% to 7% occurring once and the leading ten covering approximately 24%. The sequenced sample consisted of whole blood. All receptors derive from an adult who was a healthcare worker with PCR-confirmed SARS-CoV-2 infection or an uninfected control (not recorded which). Each CDR3 is given with its conserved first and last residue. Each record gives: clone size, D gene, CDR3 length, V gene, J gene, CDR3 DNA, CDR3 protein. A D gene is named only where the DNA matches it firmly. Expanded clones get a size class; other rows say once, few or many, or leave the size out.

>many|.|12|TRBV28|TRBJ2-7
TGTGCCAGCAGTTCAGTGAGGGAAGAGCAGTACTTC
CASSSVREEQYF
>many|TRBD1|15|TRBV6-5|TRBJ1-2
TGTGCCAGCAGTTACTCACGGACAGGGAAGGGCGGCTACACCTTC
CASSYSRTGKGGYTF
>.|.|13|TRBV6-6|TRBJ2-5
TGTGCCAGCAGAGCTATTGAGGGAGAGACCCAGTACTTC
CASRAIEGETQYF
>many|TRBD1|15|TRBV28|TRBJ2-7
TGTGCCAGCAGTGCTAGGACAGGGGGCATTCGGGAGCAGTACTTC
CASSARTGGIREQYF
>many|.|12|TRBV7-9|TRBJ1-2
TGTGCCAGCAGCCTAGAAGATCGTGGCTACACCTTC
CASSLEDRGYTF
>.|TRBD2|13|TRBV20-1|TRBJ2-3
TGCAGTGCTCCCTGGGCGGGGGCAGATACGCAGTATTTT
CSAPWAGADTQYF
>many|.|13|TRBV2|TRBJ1-1
TGTGCCAGCAGTGTATCTATGAACACTGAAGCTTTCTTT
CASSVSMNTEAFF
>.|.|16|TRBV7-8|TRBJ2-1
TGTGCCAGCAGCTTAGTCCCCAGGAGCCTCTACAATGAGCAGTTCTTC
CASSLVPRSLYNEQFF
>many|TRBD2|17|TRBV20-1|TRBJ2-1
TGCAGTGCTAGCCCCACTCGTAGCGGGAGGGGTAACAATGAGCAGTTCTTC
CSASPTRSGRGNNEQFF
>many|.|15|TRBV11-2|TRBJ2-4
TGTGCCAGCAGTCGACAGGCAGGGGCCAAAAACATTCAGTACTTC
CASSRQAGAKNIQYF
>many|.|12|TRBV7-2|TRBJ2-1
TGTGCCAGCAGCCTACGATACAATGAGCAGTTCTTC
CASSLRYNEQFF
>many|TRBD2|15|TRBV4-2|TRBJ2-7
TGTGCCAGCAGCCGTACCAGCGGGAGAGGTGGCGAGCAGTACTTC
CASSRTSGRGGEQYF
>.|TRBD1|15|TRBV19|TRBJ2-7
TGTGCCAGTAGTATTGGACAGGGGTCAGCCTACGAGCAGTACTTC
CASSIGQGSAYEQYF
>few|TRBD2|16|TRBV12-3/TRBV12-4|TRBJ2-1
TGTGCCAGCAGTCTACTACTAGCGGGAGGATGGAATGAGCAGTTCTTC
CASSLLLAGGWNEQFF
>.|TRBD1|15|TRBV29-1|TRBJ2-1
TGCAGCGTCGATGCCCCGATCTTGGACAGGGACAAGCAGTTCTTC
CSVDAPILDRDKQFF
>many|.|14|TRBV7-2|TRBJ1-1
TGTGCCAGCAGCTTATCAGTACTAAACACTGAAGCTTTCTTT
CASSLSVLNTEAFF
>many|.|11|TRBV10-3|TRBJ2-1
TGTGCCATCGCGACTTATAATGAGCAGTTCTTC
CAIATYNEQFF
>.|.|15|TRBV4-2|TRBJ2-3
TGTGTCAGCAGCCAAGATGGACAGACCACAGATACGCAGTATTTT
CVSSQDGQTTDTQYF
>few|.|12|TRBV6-5|TRBJ2-1
TGTGCCAGCAGGCCACGGAGGGGTGAGCAGTTCTTC
CASRPRRGEQFF
>many|TRBD1|14|TRBV9|TRBJ2-3
TGTGCCAGCAGCGCGAGACAGGGGATAGATACGCAGTATTTT
CASSARQGIDTQYF
>many|.|15|TRBV2|TRBJ2-1
TGTGCCAGCAGTGGTGGGACGCGCGCCTACAATGAGCAGTTCTTC
CASSGGTRAYNEQFF
>many|.|14|TRBV9|TRBJ2-5
TGTGCCAGCAGCGAGTACAGGGTCGGAGAGACCCAGTACTTC
CASSEYRVGETQYF
>many|.|14|TRBV4-1|TRBJ1-2
TGCGCCAGCAGCCAAGGCGCGCAGGAGTATGGCTACACCTTC
CASSQGAQEYGYTF
>few|.|15|TRBV28|TRBJ2-7
TGTGCCAGCAGCCCCCCCACCGTTCGGTCTTACGAGCAGTACTTC
CASSPPTVRSYEQYF
>many|.|16|TRBV7-8|TRBJ2-1
TGTGCCAGCAGCTTAGGGAGTTACACCGACTACAATGAGCAGTTCTTC
CASSLGSYTDYNEQFF
>few|.|12|TRBV29-1|TRBJ2-5
TGCAGCGTTATACACTCGCAAGAGACCCAGTACTTC
CSVIHSQETQYF
>many|TRBD1|15|TRBV10-3|TRBJ1-6
TGTGCCATCAGTGGAGGACAGGGTGCGTATTCACCCCTCCACTTT
CAISGGQGAYSPLHF
>.|TRBD2|15|TRBV5-1|TRBJ2-1
TGCGCCAGCAGCTTGGGAGCGGGGGCTAGCAATGAGCAGTTCTTC
CASSLGAGASNEQFF